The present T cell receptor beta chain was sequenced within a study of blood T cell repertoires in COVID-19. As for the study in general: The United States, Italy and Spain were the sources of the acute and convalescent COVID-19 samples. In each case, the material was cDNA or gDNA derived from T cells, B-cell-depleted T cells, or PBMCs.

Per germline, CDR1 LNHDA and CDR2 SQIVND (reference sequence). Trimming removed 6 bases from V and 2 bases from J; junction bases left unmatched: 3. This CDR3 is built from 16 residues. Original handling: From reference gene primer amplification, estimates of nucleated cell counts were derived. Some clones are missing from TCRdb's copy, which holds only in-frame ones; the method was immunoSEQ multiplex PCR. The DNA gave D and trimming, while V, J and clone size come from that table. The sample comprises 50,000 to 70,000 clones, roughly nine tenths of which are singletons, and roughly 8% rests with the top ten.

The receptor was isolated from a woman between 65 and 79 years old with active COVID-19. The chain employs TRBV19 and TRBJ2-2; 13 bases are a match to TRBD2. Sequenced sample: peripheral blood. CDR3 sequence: CASRLAGGTNTGELFF. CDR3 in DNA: TGTGCCAGTAGACTAGCGGGAGGGACCAACACCGGGGAGCTGTTTTTT.